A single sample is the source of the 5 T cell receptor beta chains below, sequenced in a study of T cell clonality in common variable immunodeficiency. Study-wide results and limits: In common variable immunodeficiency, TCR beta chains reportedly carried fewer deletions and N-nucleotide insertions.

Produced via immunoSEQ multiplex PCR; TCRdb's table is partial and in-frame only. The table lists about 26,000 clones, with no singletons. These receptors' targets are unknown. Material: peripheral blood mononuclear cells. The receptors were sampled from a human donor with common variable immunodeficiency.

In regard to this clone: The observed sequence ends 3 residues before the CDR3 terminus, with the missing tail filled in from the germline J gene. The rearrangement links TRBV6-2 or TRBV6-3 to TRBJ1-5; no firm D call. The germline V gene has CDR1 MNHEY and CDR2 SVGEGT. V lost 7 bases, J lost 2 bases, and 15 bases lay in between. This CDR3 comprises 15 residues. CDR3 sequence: CASNSLWAGNQPQHF. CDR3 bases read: TGTGCCAGCAATTCGCTTTGGGCAGGCAATCAGCCC.

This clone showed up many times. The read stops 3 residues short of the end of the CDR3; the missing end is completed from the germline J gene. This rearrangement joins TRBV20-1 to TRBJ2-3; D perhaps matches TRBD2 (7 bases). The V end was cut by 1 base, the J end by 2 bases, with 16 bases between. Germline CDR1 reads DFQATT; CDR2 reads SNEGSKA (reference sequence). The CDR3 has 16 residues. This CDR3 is CSARAHGGLATDTQYF. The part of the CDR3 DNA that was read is TGCAGTGCTAGAGCCCACGGGGGGCTGGCCACAGATACG.

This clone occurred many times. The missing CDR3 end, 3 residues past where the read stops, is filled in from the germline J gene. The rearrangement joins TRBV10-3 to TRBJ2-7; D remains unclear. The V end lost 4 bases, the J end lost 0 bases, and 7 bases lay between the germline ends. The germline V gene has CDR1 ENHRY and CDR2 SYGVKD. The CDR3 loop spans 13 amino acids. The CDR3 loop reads CAISVVNSYEQYF. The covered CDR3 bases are TGTGCCATCAGTGTAGTCAACTCCTACGAG.

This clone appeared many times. CDR3 sequence: CASSPRTGNQETQYF. The sequenced part of the CDR3 DNA is TGTGCCAGCAGCCCACGAACAGGAAACCAAGAGACC. V and J are TRBV7-8 and TRBJ2-5; possibly TRBD1 for D (5 bases). The CDR3 is cut off 3 residues early in the read; its end comes from the germline J gene. The V gene's germline CDR1 is SGHVS and CDR2 FQNEAQ. Trimming shortened V by 5 bases and J by 0 bases, and 13 bases separated the two germline ends. This CDR3 has 15 residues.

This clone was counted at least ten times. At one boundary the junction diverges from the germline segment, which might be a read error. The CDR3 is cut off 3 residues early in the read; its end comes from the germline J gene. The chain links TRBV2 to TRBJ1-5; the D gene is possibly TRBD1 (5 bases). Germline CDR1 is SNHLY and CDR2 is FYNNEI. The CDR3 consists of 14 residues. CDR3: CASREDRGYQPQHF. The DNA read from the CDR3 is TGTGCCAGCAGAGAAGATCGGGGGTATCAGCCC.